This T cell receptor (beta chain) was recorded in a study of blood T cell repertoires in COVID-19. The table came from immunoSEQ multiplex PCR; TCRdb's copy has only in-frame clones and leaves some out. The sample holds about 180,000 clones, approximately 83% seen once. The specimen sequenced was peripheral blood. The TCR was taken from a man aged 45 to 65 with active or convalescent COVID-19.

The chain's CDR3 is CASSQDTGGSYEQYF. The CDR3 nucleotides are TGCGCCAGCAGCCAAGATACAGGGGGATCCTACGAGCAGTACTTC. The chain carries TRBV4-1 and TRBJ2-7; TRBD1 aligns across 8 bases. CDR3 length: 15 residues. The trim removed 0 bases at V and 1 base at J, leaving 2 bases unmatched. CDR1 and CDR2 from the germline V gene are MGHRA and YSYEKL.